One and the same sample provided the 10 T cell receptor beta chains below, sequenced in a study of T cells in Graves' hyperthyroidism and ophthalmopathy. RNA transcripts served as the template for amplifying TCR beta CDR3 regions. When the TCR CDR3 underwent first-round RT-PCR, the HTBI primer set was used. TCRdb called the multiplex PCR reads again in MiXCR, with one record for every CDR3 protein. This table has around 300,000 distinct CDR3 sequences, about 15% appearing once. The sequenced material came from blood. These receptors came from a woman under 40 with Graves' hyperthyroidism.

This clonotype was observed a handful of times. The V call is TRBV2, the J call TRBJ2-3, with 14 bases aligning to TRBD2. Germline CDR1 reads SNHLY; CDR2 reads FYNNEI. This CDR3 is built from 21 residues. The J segment lost 3 bases and the V segment lost 6 bases, leaving 20 bases of the junction unmatched. As DNA, the CDR3 is TGTGCCAGCAGCGCCCGCCCCCTGGGACTAGCGGGAGTTAGGGAAACAGATACGCAGTATTTT. As protein: CASSARPLGLAGVRETDTQYF.

This clonotype was counted at least ten times. The chain combines TRBV11-2 with TRBJ2-3; D not certain. The CDR3 extends over 14 amino acids. V was shortened by 5 bases and J by 1 base, with 10 bases between the two germline ends. Germline CDR1 SGHAT, CDR2 FQNNGV. Here the CDR3 reads CASSADKGTDTQYF. For the CDR3, the DNA is TGTGCCAGCAGCGCCGACAAAGGCACAGATACGCAGTATTTT.

Many counts were recorded for this clonotype. J is TRBJ2-5 and V is TRBV20-1; TRBD2 aligns across 11 bases. CDR3 length equals 15 residues. The V segment lost 6 bases and the J segment 5 bases; nucleotides outside the gene matches: 11. CDR1 DFQATT and CDR2 SNEGSKA come from the germline V gene (reference sequence). This CDR3 reads CSAQNSGRAGETQYF. DNA of the CDR3: TGCAGTGCGCAGAATAGCGGGAGGGCCGGGGAGACCCAGTACTTC.

This clonotype came up a few times. This chain connects TRBV29-1 to TRBJ2-1; 8 bases are shared with TRBD2. Germline loops: CDR1 SQVTM, CDR2 ANQGSEA. The CDR3 covers 20 residues. The trim removed 0 bases at V and 10 bases at J, leaving 26 bases unmatched. The CDR3: CSVEDSQRGSGMRMGVEQFF. Here the CDR3 DNA reads TGCAGCGTTGAAGACTCTCAACGGGGTAGCGGGATGAGAATGGGCGTGGAGCAGTTCTTC.

This clonotype has at least ten counts. The V call is TRBV2, the J call TRBJ2-2; possible D gene TRBD2, 5 bases. This CDR3 has 13 amino acids. From germline, CDR1 is SNHLY and CDR2 FYNNEI. Trimming removed 8 bases at V and 5 bases at J, with 12 bases between. The CDR3 bases are TGTGCCAGCGAGCTCCGAGGGACCGGGGAGCTGTTTTTT. Amino acid sequence: CASELRGTGELFF.

The V and J genes are TRBV30 and TRBJ1-2; the D is unclear. CDR1 GTSNPN and CDR2 SVGIG come from the germline V gene (reference sequence). The CDR3 contains 11 residues. V was cut by 2 bases and J by 8 bases, with 9 bases left in between. The CDR3: CAWSKTRGYTF. CDR3 nucleotide sequence: TGTGCCTGGAGTAAGACCCGGGGCTACACCTTC.

This clonotype was picked up many times. The V call is TRBV12-3 or TRBV12-4, the J call TRBJ2-4, with 9 nucleotides matching TRBD1. CDR3 length equals 15 residues. After removal of 2 bases from V and 7 bases from J, the junction contained 6 bases not matched to a gene. The CDR3 region is CASSLTTGGGNIQYF. The CDR3 region has the DNA TGTGCCAGCAGTTTAACCACAGGGGGCGGGAACATTCAGTACTTC.

This rearrangement joins TRBV7-2 to TRBJ2-7; 8 nucleotides line up with TRBD2. The CDR3 is made up of 14 amino acids. After removal of 7 bases from V and 1 base from J, the junction contained 6 bases not matched to a gene. Germline loops: CDR1 SGHTA, CDR2 FQGNSA. The DNA for the CDR3 is TGTGCCAGCACCAGAATAGCGGGGTCCTACGAGCAGTACTTC. This translates into CASTRIAGSYEQYF.

The V call is TRBV30, the J call TRBJ1-6; D ambiguous. Deletions cut 2 bases from V and 10 bases from J, with 9 bases between. The CDR3 has 12 amino acids. Looked up from germline, CDR1 is GTSNPN and CDR2 is SVGIG (reference sequence). DNA of the CDR3: TGTGCCTGGAGTCCCCCCCGATCACCCCTCCACTTT. Translated: CAWSPPRSPLHF.

The rearrangement links TRBV11-2 to TRBJ1-2; no clear D gene. Germline loops: CDR1 SGHAT, CDR2 FQNNGV. The V gene lost 5 bases and the J gene lost 7 bases, with 11 bases spanning the gap. The CDR3 loop spans 12 amino acids. The CDR3 spells CASSPLLGGYTF. As DNA, the CDR3 is TGTGCCAGCAGCCCTCTTTTGGGTGGCTACACCTTC.